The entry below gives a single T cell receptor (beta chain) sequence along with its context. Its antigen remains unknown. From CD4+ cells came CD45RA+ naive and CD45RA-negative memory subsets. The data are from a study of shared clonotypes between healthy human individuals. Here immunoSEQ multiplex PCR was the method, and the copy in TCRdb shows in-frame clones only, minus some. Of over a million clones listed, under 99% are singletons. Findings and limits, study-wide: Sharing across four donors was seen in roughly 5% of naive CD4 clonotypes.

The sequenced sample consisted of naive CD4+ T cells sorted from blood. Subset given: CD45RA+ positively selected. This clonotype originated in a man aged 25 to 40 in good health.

This CDR3 reads CASRRQGVLAKNIQYF. The CDR3 DNA sequence: TGTGCCAGCAGGAGACAGGGGGTTCTGGCCAAAAACATTCAGTACTTC. The chain combines TRBV2 with TRBJ2-4, with TRBD1 matching 9 bases. CDR1 and CDR2 from the germline V gene are SNHLY and FYNNEI. CDR3 length: 16 amino acids. V gave up 6 bases and J gave up 1 base; unmatched junction bases: 7.